Shown below are 17 T cell receptor beta chains from a single sample sequenced in a study of graft-versus-host responses after intestinal transplantation. Libraries were prepared by immunoSEQ multiplex PCR; TCRdb keeps only in-frame clonotypes and omits some of them. Altogether roughly 15,000 clones are present, roughly three quarters being singletons, with the ten largest covering roughly 8.2%. Graft samples were processed, releasing intraepithelial and lamina propria lymphocytes. The specimen comprised ileum tissue, sampled about 430 days after intestinal transplant. These receptors were obtained from a human patient who received an intestinal transplant, so some T cells may come from the graft donor.

The chain links TRBV7-2 to TRBJ2-5, with a weak D call TRBD2 (5 bases). The assigned J gene may be wrong: the sequence end matches TRBJ2-7 better. The CDR3 is 14 residues long. Germline CDR1 is SGHTA and CDR2 is FQGNSA. Written as DNA, the CDR3 is TGTGCCAGCAGCTTAGAGCGGAGCTCCTACGAGCAGTACTTC. Residues: CASSLERSSYEQYF.

The rearrangement links TRBV10-2 to TRBJ2-7; 9 nucleotides line up with TRBD1. Germline V gives CDR1 WSHSY, CDR2 SAAADI. V was clipped by 4 bases and J by 2 bases; unmatched bases: 9. This CDR3 contains 16 residues. The chain's CDR3 is CASSVPPGTGPYEQYF. The CDR3, as DNA: TGCGCCAGCAGTGTACCCCCCGGGACAGGGCCCTACGAGCAGTACTTC.

The chain links TRBV9 to TRBJ1-1; TRBD1 is a possible D gene (5 bases). From germline, CDR1 is SGDLS and CDR2 YYNGEE. V was clipped by 3 bases and J by 4 bases, with 7 bases between them. This CDR3 has 12 residues. The CDR3 protein is CASSGRGTEAFF. CDR3 sequence (DNA): TGTGCCAGCAGCGGAAGGGGCACTGAAGCTTTCTTT.

This clone has only a few counts. This chain links TRBV7-9 with TRBJ2-7; 12 bases agree with TRBD2. Per germline, CDR1 SEHNR and CDR2 FQNEAQ (reference sequence). V gave up 5 bases and J gave up 6 bases; unmatched junction bases: 11. The CDR3 is 16 residues long. CDR3 amino acids: CASSISELAGGSEQYF. The DNA of the CDR3 is TGTGCCAGCAGCATTAGTGAGCTAGCGGGAGGGAGCGAGCAGTACTTC. Looking up the rest from reference TRBV7-9 and TRBJ2-7 gives the full variable domain: DTGVSQNPRHKITKRGQNVTFRCDPISEHNRLYWYRQTLGQGPEFLTYFQNEAQLEKSRLLSDRFSAERPKGSFSTLEIQRTEQGDSAMYLCASSISELAGGSEQYFGPGTRLTVT.

The chain is built from TRBV27 and TRBJ2-1; tentatively, D is TRBD2 (6 bases). CDR1 is MNHEY and CDR2 is SMNVEV in the germline V gene (reference sequence). Trimming cost V 8 bases and J 1 base, with 12 bases left between them. The CDR3 is 14 amino acids. CDR3 protein: CASSLAGSYNEQFF. The CDR3 DNA reads TGTGCCAGCTCGCTGGCGGGGTCCTACAATGAGCAGTTCTTC.

Here the CDR3 reads CASSSLGGGGQPQHF. DNA of the CDR3: TGTGCCAGCAGCTCGTTAGGAGGGGGCGGTCAGCCCCAGCATTTT. The chain is built from TRBV28 and TRBJ1-5; 7 bases are shared with TRBD1. CDR3 length: 15 amino acids. Losses at the gene ends were 6 bases for V and 6 bases for J; bases not matched to a gene: 11. Per the germline V gene, CDR1 is MDHEN and CDR2 is SYDVKM.

The chain uses TRBV29-1 and TRBJ2-7; D perhaps matches TRBD2 (6 bases). The CDR3 loop spans 13 amino acids. Germline V lookup: CDR1 SQVTM, CDR2 ANQGSEA. Trimming removed 4 bases from V and 2 bases from J, with 12 bases in between. CDR3: CSVAPGGTYEQYF. CDR3 bases: TGCAGCGTTGCCCCCGGCGGGACCTACGAGCAGTACTTC.

The chain recombines TRBV6-1 with TRBJ1-5; D might be TRBD1 (6 bases). This CDR3 region has 16 residues. Germline lookup yields CDR1 MNHNS and CDR2 SASEGT. Trimming removed 3 bases at V and 5 bases at J, with 17 bases between. The DNA of the CDR3 is TGTGCCAGCAGTGACTTCGCGGGGGGCGGCGATCAGCCCCAGCATTTT. This translates into CASSDFAGGGDQPQHF.

V usage is TRBV6-1 and J usage is TRBJ2-7, with 7 bases lining up with TRBD2. V shed 8 bases and J 6 bases; nucleotides not matched to a gene: 13. Germline CDR1 reads MNHNS; CDR2 reads SASEGT. The CDR3 is 14 amino acids. CDR3 loop: CASEGGPFGGEQYF. CDR3 bases: TGTGCCAGCGAGGGAGGGCCCTTCGGCGGCGAGCAGTACTTC.

This chain uses TRBV4-1 with TRBJ2-3, with 8 bases identical to TRBD2. This CDR3 is built from 17 residues. Trimming took 1 base from V and 4 from J; bases not matched to a gene: 10. Germline V gene data show CDR1 as MGHRA and CDR2 as YSYEKL. CDR3 sequence: CASSQVPGGPLSDTQYF. As DNA, the CDR3 is TGCGCCAGCAGCCAAGTACCGGGAGGGCCTTTGTCAGATACGCAGTATTTT.

The CDR3 DNA sequence: TGTGCCAGCTGCGGGACAGGGGGGGCCTACGAGCAGTACTTC. Translation: CASCGTGGAYEQYF. V usage is TRBV2 and J usage is TRBJ2-7; 11 bases map to TRBD1. Germline CDR1 SNHLY, CDR2 FYNNEI. J was trimmed by 2 bases and V by 8 bases; bases with no gene match: 5. This CDR3 spans 14 amino acids.

V is TRBV30 and J is TRBJ1-2; D remains unclear. The germline V gene has CDR1 GTSNPN and CDR2 SVGIG (reference sequence). The CDR3 covers 15 residues. The V end was cut by 2 bases, the J end by 8 bases, with 21 bases between. The CDR3 DNA reads as TGTGCCTGGAGTATGGTTTCAGCCCAAGGCTCAGGCTACACCTTC. Residues: CAWSMVSAQGSGYTF.

V and J are TRBV18 and TRBJ1-2; 7 bases align to TRBD1. CDR1 and CDR2 (germline): KGHSH, LQKENI. V was pared by 2 bases and J by 8 bases, with 5 bases of the junction left unmatched. The CDR3 runs 13 residues. DNA of the CDR3: TGTGCCAGCTCACCAGACAGGGAGAACGGCTACACCTTC. Protein product: CASSPDRENGYTF.

V gene TRBV10-1 combines with J gene TRBJ2-3; 10 positions agree with TRBD2. J was trimmed by 1 base and V by 6 bases; bases with no gene match: 10. The CDR3 has 17 amino acids. Looked up from germline, CDR1 is WNHNN and CDR2 is SYGVQD (reference sequence). DNA of the CDR3: TGCGCCAGCAGCGGGAGCGGGGGGGGGCTACGCACAGATACGCAGTATTTT. Its translation is CASSGSGGGLRTDTQYF.

This sequence joins TRBV18 and TRBJ1-2, with unresolved D. This CDR3 is 14 amino acids long. Looked up from germline, CDR1 is KGHSH and CDR2 is LQKENI. The V and J ends lost 3 bases and 5 bases respectively, with 13 bases between them. CDR3 in amino acids: CASSPVDASYGYTF. In DNA form, the CDR3 reads TGTGCCAGCTCACCGGTTGATGCAAGTTATGGCTACACCTTC.

This chain connects TRBV6-1 to TRBJ1-2; the D gene is possibly TRBD1 (6 bases). The germline gives CDR1 MNHNS, CDR2 SASEGT. This CDR3 is 14 amino acids long. V shed 5 bases and J shed 8 bases, with 18 bases lying between them. This CDR3 is CASSPPTGPAGYTF. The CDR3 region has the DNA TGTGCCAGCAGTCCCCCGACAGGCCCGGCGGGCTACACCTTC.

The J gene is TRBJ1-3, the V gene TRBV7-2, with 9 bases fitting TRBD1. The length of the CDR3 is 14 residues. Losses at the gene ends were 5 bases for V and 7 bases for J; bases not matched to a gene: 6. CDR1 and CDR2 from the germline V gene are SGHTA and FQGNSA. The CDR3 here is CASSPSGTGNTIYF. DNA for the CDR3: TGTGCCAGCAGCCCTTCCGGGACAGGGAACACCATATATTTT.